This TCR beta chain was identified during a study of T cells in Graves' hyperthyroidism and ophthalmopathy. Findings and limits, study-wide: Appearing also in blood were most of the thyroid clonotypes expanded above 0.001. A model of 13 V-J pairs discriminated ophthalmopathy from stable hyperthyroidism.

The CDR3 has 14 amino acids. The V end lost 2 bases, the J end lost 1 base, and 9 bases lay between the germline ends. Per the germline V gene, CDR1 is SGHVS and CDR2 is FQNEAQ. This clonotype showed up many times. Antigen unknown. Amplified TCR beta CDR3 regions came from RNA transcripts. HTBI primers were employed in a first-round RT-PCR of the TCR CDR3. TCRdb analysed the multiplex PCR reads with MiXCR anew, one entry per CDR3 protein. In the table there are 240,000 or so distinct CDR3 sequences, about a sixth of which are singletons. Around 10 ml fresh peripheral blood yielded the PBMCs. The sample comprised blood. The chain uses TRBV7-8 and TRBJ2-7; D might be TRBD2 (6 bases). The sequence derives from a woman under 30 with Graves' ophthalmopathy. The CDR3 is CASSLLASSYEQYF. The CDR3 DNA is TGTGCCAGCAGCTTACTAGCGTCTTCCTACGAGCAGTACTTC.